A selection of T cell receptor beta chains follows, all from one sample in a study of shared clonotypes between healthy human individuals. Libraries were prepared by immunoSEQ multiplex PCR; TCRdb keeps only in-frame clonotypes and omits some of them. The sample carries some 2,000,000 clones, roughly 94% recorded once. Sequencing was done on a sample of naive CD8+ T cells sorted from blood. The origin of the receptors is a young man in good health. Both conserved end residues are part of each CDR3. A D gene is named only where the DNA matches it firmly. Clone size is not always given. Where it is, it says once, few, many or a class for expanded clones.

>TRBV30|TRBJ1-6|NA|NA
TGTGCCTGGAGTGAGACTGGGAACGAGGGCGATTCACCCCTCCACTTT
CAWSETGNEGDSPLHF
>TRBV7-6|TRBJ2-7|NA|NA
TGTGCCAGCAGCCCCGGGTGGGGGCGCGGCTACGAGCAGTACTTC
CASSPGWGRGYEQYF
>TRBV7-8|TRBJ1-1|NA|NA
TGTGCCAGCAGCTTAGTCGAAGGTGGCTGGACTGAAGCTTTCTTT
CASSLVEGGWTEAFF
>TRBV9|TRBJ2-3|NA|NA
TGTGCCAGCAGCTTAACCAGGGCCAGCACAGATACGCAGTATTTT
CASSLTRASTDTQYF
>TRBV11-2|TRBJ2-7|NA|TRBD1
TGTGCCAGCAGCTTCAGGCAGGGGGCCTACGAGCAGTACTTC
CASSFRQGAYEQYF
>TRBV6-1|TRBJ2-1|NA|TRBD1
TGTGCCAGCAGTGACACCCAGGGACAGGGATACTACAATGAGCAGTTCTTC
CASSDTQGQGYYNEQFF
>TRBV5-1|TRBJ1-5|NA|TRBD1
TGCGCCAGCAGCCCGACAGGGGGGAGCAATCAGCCCCAGCATTTT
CASSPTGGSNQPQHF
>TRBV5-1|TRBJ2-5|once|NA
TGCGCCAGCAGCTTGATCCCGACAGGAGAGGCCCAGTACTTC
CASSLIPTGEAQYF
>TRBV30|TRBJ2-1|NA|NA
TGTGCCTGGAGTGGAGGAGCTGGGGGGTTCTTC
CAWSGGAGGFF
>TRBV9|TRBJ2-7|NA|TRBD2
TGTGCCAGCAGCGGGGGACTAGCGGGATCCTACGAGCAGTACTTC
CASSGGLAGSYEQYF
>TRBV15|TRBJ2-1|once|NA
TGTGCCACCAGCAGAGTATCAGCGGTTCTCTACAATGAGCAGTTCTTC
CATSRVSAVLYNEQFF
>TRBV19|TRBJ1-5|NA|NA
TGTGCCAGTAGTATAGATCTAGAGATTCTGAATCAGCCCCAGCATTTT
CASSIDLEILNQPQHF
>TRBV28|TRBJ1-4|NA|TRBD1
TGTGCCAGCAGTTCAGTTTGGGGGGACAGGGGGCCTGAAAAACTGTTTTTT
CASSSVWGDRGPEKLFF
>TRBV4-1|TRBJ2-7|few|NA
TGCGCCAGCAGCCAAGATCGAGGACTACGTCGGTACTTC
CASSQDRGLRRYF
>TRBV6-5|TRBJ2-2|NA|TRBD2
TGTGCCAGCAAAGCGACTAGCGGGACCACCGGGGAGCTGTTTTTT
CASKATSGTTGELFF
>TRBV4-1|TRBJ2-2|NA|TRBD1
TGCGCCAGCAGCACCCCAGGGGGAACGAACACCGGGGAGCTGTTTTTT
CASSTPGGTNTGELFF
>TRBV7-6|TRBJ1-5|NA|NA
TGTGCCAGCAGCTCGGGACTTAATAGCAATCAGCCCCAGCATTTT
CASSSGLNSNQPQHF
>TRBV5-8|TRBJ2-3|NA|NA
TGTGCCAGCAGCTTTGCAGGGGCCGGGGATACGCAGTATTTT
CASSFAGAGDTQYF
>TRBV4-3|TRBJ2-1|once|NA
TGCGCCAGCAGCCAAGATTTCGACTCCTACAATGAGCAGTTCTTC
CASSQDFDSYNEQFF
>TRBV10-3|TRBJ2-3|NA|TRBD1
TGTGCCATCAGGGGACCGGGACAGGGTGGAACAGATACGCAGTATTTT
CAIRGPGQGGTDTQYF
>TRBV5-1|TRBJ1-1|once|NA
TGCGCCAGCAGCTTTCGGCAGCAGAACACTGAAGCTTTCTTT
CASSFRQQNTEAFF
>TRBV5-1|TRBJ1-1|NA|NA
TGCGCCAGCAGCTTGGTGATTAACACTGAAGCTTTCTTT
CASSLVINTEAFF
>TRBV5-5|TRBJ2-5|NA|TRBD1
TGTGCCAGCAGCGGGGGACAGGGGCAAGCGGAGACCCAGTACTTC
CASSGGQGQAETQYF
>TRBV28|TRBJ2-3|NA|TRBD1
TGTGCCAGCAGTCCGCCCGGGACAGGGTTCACAGATACGCAGTATTTT
CASSPPGTGFTDTQYF
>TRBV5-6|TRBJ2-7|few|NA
TGTGCCAGCAGCTTTGGGGGCTCCACCTACGAGCAGTACTTC
CASSFGGSTYEQYF
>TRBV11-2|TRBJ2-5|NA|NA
TGTGCCAGCAGCCTGACGGTGAGGGGGACCCAGTACTTC
CASSLTVRGTQYF
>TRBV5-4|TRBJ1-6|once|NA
TGTGCCAGCAGCTTGGGCGGCTCCTATAATTCACCCCTCCACTTT
CASSLGGSYNSPLHF